Given below is one T cell receptor (beta chain) in context. Its antigen is unknown. No quality values exist for individual bases; no much larger clone is one base distant. The sample originates from a study of T cell responses to AZD1222 COVID-19 vaccine (dated by TCRdb to about 2021). Background for the entire study: Because spike-specific TCR depth and breadth did not differ between the two schedules, AZD1222 recipients who got a second dose at roughly 4 weeks were pooled with those who got a second dose at roughly 12 weeks. Trial participants were enrolled into age subgroups of 18-55, 56-69 and 70-plus years, which contained about 150, 27 and 61 TCR-sequenced participants, respectively. A total of 233 trial participants underwent TCR sequencing, of whom 200 to 220 had received two doses of AZD1222 and roughly 26 had received two doses of the MenACWY control vaccine.

The CDR3 regions of human TCRbeta chains were subjected to immunosequencing. Under the source paper's analysis protocol: TCRs in the repertoires were compared against a reference library of SARS-CoV-2-specific TCRs that had been generated with the MIRA antigen-specificity platform. Breadth meant the fraction of unique TCRs that were SARS-CoV-2-associated, whereas depth meant the fraction of total T cells that were SARS-CoV-2-associated. Each spike-specific TCR was assigned to its reactive spike region and to a CD4 or CD8 class using the MIRA data. Log10-transformed breadth and depth values were compared by one-way ANOVA with Sidak's multiple comparisons tests. Held by TCRdb, this immuneACCESS table contains in-frame sequences only and omits some clones. Under half of the omission traces to an unresolved V gene where checked; the cause of the rest is unknown. The V and J calls and clone size were taken over from that table, and D and trimming were inferred from the DNA. Recorded for this sample are approximately 100,000 clones; roughly 90% of them occurred a single time. Together, the top ten hold approximately 5% of the sample.

Results and caveats for the whole study, not just this receptor: The 56-69-year group was small, and its depth increase did not reach significance, likely because of low power. No day 14 peak-response samples were available, so repertoires were characterized only after the peak T cell response. Vaccine-associated CD4 TCRs spanned the whole spike protein, with dominant responses in regions 160-218 and 743-854. After two AZD1222 doses, both the breadth and the depth of spike-specific TCRs were significantly higher than at day 0 and than in MenACWY recipients. Participants were mostly white British, with more females than males. The authors suggested clonal diversity may have been underestimated. Epitopes outside the regions mutated in the B.1.351 and B.1.1.7 variants were reportedly recognized by nearly half of the unique spike-specific TCRs. Conclusions about previously exposed vaccinees were limited because only six AZD1222 recipients were SARS-CoV-2 seropositive at baseline.

This specimen's time point label, interpreted: baseline before first vaccination. Vaccinee samples came from UK trials COV001 and COV002, including a single-blind randomized controlled phase 2/3 trial of AZD1222 (ChAdOx1 nCoV-19) in healthy adults. For TCRbeta chain sequencing, PBMC samples from trial participants were taken at day 0 and at day 28 after the second dose. V was cut back by 6 bases and J by 3 bases, leaving a gap of 21 bases between them. CDR1 is given as SQVTM and CDR2 as ANQGSEA, both from the germline V gene. The CDR3 numbers 15 residues from cysteine through phenylalanine. Only CDR3 DNA remains: 45 bases, in frame from the first base.

This sample comprised peripheral blood, obtained on day 0 of AZD1222 vaccination. The V gene is TRBV29-1 and the J gene is TRBJ2-7; TRBD2 is perhaps the D gene, given 5 matching bases. This sequence was found in an adult in good health. The CDR3 loop reads CSVLKNGGAGYEQYF. The DNA reads as follows: TGCAGCGTCTTGAAGAACGGAGGCGCGGGCTACGAGCAGTACTTC.